Listed below are T cell receptor beta chains from one sample, sequenced in a study of OX40 agonist ivuxolimab in advanced cancers. The protocol was immunoSEQ multiplex PCR, while the TCRdb copy is restricted to in-frame clones and leaves out a portion. Of around 100,000 clones listed, roughly 90% were seen once; the top ten hold approximately 0.16%. The sample in question was CD4+ or CD8+ T cells sorted from blood, obtained in a trial of the OX40 agonist ivuxolimab. All receptors come from an adult with an advanced solid tumor such as melanoma, head and neck, liver or kidney cancer. The conserved cysteine and the conserved F or W are not part of the CDR3 here. D genes are given only for firm matches.

V	J	D	CDR3
TRBV6-1	TRBJ1-5	TRBD1	ASSEATGTGGYQPQH
TRBV5-1	TRBJ2-3	NA	ASSRGEVRADTQY
TRBV6-1	TRBJ2-7	NA	ASSDHYGQY
TRBV5-3	TRBJ2-3	NA	ARSSGVDTQY
TRBV11-2	TRBJ2-6	NA	ASSPWGGQTFSGANVLT
TRBV5-6	TRBJ2-7	NA	ASSLGYEQY
TRBV5-5	TRBJ1-1	NA	ASSLAMAEAF
TRBV4-1	TRBJ1-3	NA	ASSQGPSSGNTIY
TRBV18	TRBJ2-1	NA	ASSPLSSRPQGNEQF
TRBV7-9	TRBJ2-5	NA	ASSTAGETQY
TRBV2	TRBJ2-1	NA	ASSLEFTPWGNEQF
TRBV28	TRBJ1-5	NA	ASSPRQFNQPQH
TRBV7-8	TRBJ2-1	TRBD2	ACGTSGRLSSYNEQF
TRBV29-1	TRBJ2-3	NA	SVVAQLSPTDTQY
TRBV20-1	TRBJ2-4	TRBD2	SAERDLIQY
TRBV11-2	TRBJ1-3	NA	ASSFLGSGNTIY
TRBV25-1	TRBJ2-5	TRBD1	ASSRTGEETQY
TRBV25-1	TRBJ1-2	NA	ASSEFLGLNYGYT
TRBV2	TRBJ1-2	TRBD1	ASSPRDRGHGYT
TRBV7-8	TRBJ1-2	NA	ASSWSTANYGYT
TRBV7-3	TRBJ2-6	NA	ASGSGANVLT
TRBV6-5	TRBJ2-7	TRBD2	ASSNSRGGFEQY
TRBV6-5	TRBJ2-7	NA	ASSSPGRLSEQY
TRBV19	TRBJ1-5	NA	ASSRETDSNQPQH